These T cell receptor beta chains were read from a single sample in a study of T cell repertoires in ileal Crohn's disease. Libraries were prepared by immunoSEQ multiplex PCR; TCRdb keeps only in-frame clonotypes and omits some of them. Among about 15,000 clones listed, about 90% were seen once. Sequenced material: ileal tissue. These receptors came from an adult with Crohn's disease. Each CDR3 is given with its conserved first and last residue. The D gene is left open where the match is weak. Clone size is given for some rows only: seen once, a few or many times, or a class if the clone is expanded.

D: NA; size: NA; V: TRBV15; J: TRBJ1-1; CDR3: CATSREVALNTEAFF; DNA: TGTGCCACCAGCAGAGAGGTAGCCTTGAACACTGAAGCTTTCTTT
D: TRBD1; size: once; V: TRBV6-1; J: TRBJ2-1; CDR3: CASSEARFLTGGNEQFF; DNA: TGTGCCAGCAGTGAGGCGCGGTTTCTCACAGGGGGCAATGAGCAGTTCTTC
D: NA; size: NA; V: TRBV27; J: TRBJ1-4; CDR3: CASSPTGTSNEKLFF; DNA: TGTGCCAGCAGTCCTACAGGGACCTCTAATGAAAAACTGTTTTTT
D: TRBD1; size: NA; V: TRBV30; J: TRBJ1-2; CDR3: CAWSLERLTGANYGYTF; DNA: TGTGCCTGGAGTCTAGAAAGGCTTACAGGGGCTAACTATGGCTACACCTTC
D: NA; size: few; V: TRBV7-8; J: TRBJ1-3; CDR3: CASSRGLGNTIYF; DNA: TGTGCCAGCTCTAGGGGGTTGGGAAACACCATATATTTT
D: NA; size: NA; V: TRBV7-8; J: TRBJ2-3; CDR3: CASAPRLGGVDTQYF; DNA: TGTGCCAGCGCCCCGCGGCTAGGAGGGGTAGATACGCAGTATTTT
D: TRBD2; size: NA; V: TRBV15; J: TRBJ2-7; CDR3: CATSRDRYSGSRPYEQYF; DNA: TGTGCCACCAGCAGAGATAGATATAGCGGGAGTCGCCCCTACGAGCAGTACTTC
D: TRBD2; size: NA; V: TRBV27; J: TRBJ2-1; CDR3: CASRTSGRFNEQFF; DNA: TGTGCCAGCAGGACTAGCGGGAGGTTTAATGAGCAGTTCTTC
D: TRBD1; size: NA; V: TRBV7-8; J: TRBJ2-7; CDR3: CASILDRASYEQYF; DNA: TGTGCCAGCATTCTGGACAGGGCAAGCTACGAGCAGTACTTC
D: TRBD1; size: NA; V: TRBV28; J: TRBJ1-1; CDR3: CASLQGAEGASTEAFF; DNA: TGTGCCAGCCTCCAAGGAGCCGAGGGGGCTAGCACTGAAGCTTTCTTT
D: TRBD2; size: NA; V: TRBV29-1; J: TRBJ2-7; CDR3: CSVAGLAGYYEQYF; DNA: TGCAGCGTTGCCGGACTAGCGGGGTACTACGAGCAGTACTTC
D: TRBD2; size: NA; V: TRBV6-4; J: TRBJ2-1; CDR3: CASSSELAGVYNEQFF; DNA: TGTGCCAGCAGTTCAGAACTAGCGGGCGTCTACAATGAGCAGTTCTTC
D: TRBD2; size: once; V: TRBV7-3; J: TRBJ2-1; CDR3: CASSPGGIEFYNEQFF; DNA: TGTGCCAGCAGCCCGGGGGGTATAGAATTTTACAATGAGCAGTTCTTC
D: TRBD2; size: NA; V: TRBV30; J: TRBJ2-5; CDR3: CAWSVASGETQYF; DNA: TGTGCCTGGAGTGTAGCTAGCGGAGAGACCCAGTACTTC
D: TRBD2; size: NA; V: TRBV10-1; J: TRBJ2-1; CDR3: CASSVGGTSGISEQFF; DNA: TGCGCCAGCAGTGTCGGGGGGACTAGCGGGATCTCTGAGCAGTTCTTC
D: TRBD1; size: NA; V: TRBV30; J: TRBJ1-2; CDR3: CAWSPGQGVVGYTF; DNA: TGTGCCTGGAGTCCCGGACAGGGGGTAGTTGGCTACACCTTC
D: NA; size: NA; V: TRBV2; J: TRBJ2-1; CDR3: CASMYFLGTNEQFF; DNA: TGTGCCAGCATGTATTTCTTGGGCACAAATGAGCAGTTCTTC
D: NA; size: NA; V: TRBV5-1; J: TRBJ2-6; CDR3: CASSPRKTSSGANVLTF; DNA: TGCGCCAGCAGCCCACGTAAAACGAGCTCTGGGGCCAACGTCCTGACTTTC
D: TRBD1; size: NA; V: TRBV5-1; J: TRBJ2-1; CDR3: CASSSQGTEQFF; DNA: TGCGCCAGCAGCTCACAGGGGACTGAGCAGTTCTTC
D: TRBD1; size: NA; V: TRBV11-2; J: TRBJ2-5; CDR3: CASSVWGQGQETQYF; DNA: TGTGCCAGCAGCGTTTGGGGACAGGGACAAGAGACCCAGTACTTC
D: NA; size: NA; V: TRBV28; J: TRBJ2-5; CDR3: CASSQQETETQYF; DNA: TGTGCCAGCAGCCAACAGGAGACGGAGACCCAGTACTTC
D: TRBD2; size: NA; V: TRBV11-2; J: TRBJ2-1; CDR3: CASSRSGTSYNEQFF; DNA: TGTGCCAGCAGTCGTTCCGGGACTAGCTACAATGAGCAGTTCTTC
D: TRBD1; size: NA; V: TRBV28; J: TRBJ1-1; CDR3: CASSSGGGSEAFF; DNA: TGTGCCAGCAGTTCAGGGGGCGGGTCTGAAGCTTTCTTT
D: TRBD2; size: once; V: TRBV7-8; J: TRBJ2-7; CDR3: CASSWATGTSGSIHEQYF; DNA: TGTGCCAGCAGCTGGGCAACCGGGACTAGCGGGAGCATCCACGAGCAGTACTTC
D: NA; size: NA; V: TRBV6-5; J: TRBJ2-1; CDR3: CASSQGVRNEQFF; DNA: TGTGCCAGCAGTCAGGGCGTGAGAAATGAGCAGTTCTTC
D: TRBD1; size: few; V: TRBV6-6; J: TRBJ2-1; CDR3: CASLLVGGSQDEQFF; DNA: TGTGCCAGCCTCTTGGTAGGGGGCAGTCAGGATGAGCAGTTCTTC
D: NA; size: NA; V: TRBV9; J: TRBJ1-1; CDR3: CASSGGRNTEAFF; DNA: TGTGCCAGCAGCGGGGGGCGGAACACTGAAGCTTTCTTT
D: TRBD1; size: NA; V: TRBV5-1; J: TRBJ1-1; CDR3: CASSGGQGLNTEAFF; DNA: TGCGCCAGCAGCGGAGGACAGGGTTTGAACACTGAAGCTTTCTTT
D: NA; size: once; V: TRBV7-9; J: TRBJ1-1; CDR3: CASSLDLLNEMPAFF; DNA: TGTGCCAGCAGCTTAGACTTGTTGAATGAGATGCCAGCTTTCTTT
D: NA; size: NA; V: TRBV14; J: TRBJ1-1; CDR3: CASSLQGNTEAFF; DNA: TGTGCCAGCAGCCTACAGGGGAACACTGAAGCTTTCTTT
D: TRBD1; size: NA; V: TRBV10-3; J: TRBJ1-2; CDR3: CAISEQTGYGYTF; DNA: TGTGCCATCAGTGAGCAGACAGGGTACGGCTACACCTTC
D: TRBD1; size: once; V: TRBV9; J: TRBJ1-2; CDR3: CASSVYGQGGYGYTF; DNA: TGTGCCAGCAGCGTATACGGACAGGGTGGTTATGGCTACACCTTC
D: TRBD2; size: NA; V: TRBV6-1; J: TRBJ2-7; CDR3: CASSELLAGAYEQYF; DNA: TGTGCCAGCAGTGAACTTCTAGCGGGGGCCTACGAGCAGTACTTC
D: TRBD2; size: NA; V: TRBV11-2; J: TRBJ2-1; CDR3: CASRRLAHEQFF; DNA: TGTGCCAGCAGGAGACTAGCCCATGAGCAGTTCTTC
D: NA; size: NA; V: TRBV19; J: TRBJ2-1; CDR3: CASSMYREGGSGEQFF; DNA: TGTGCCAGTAGTATGTATAGAGAGGGGGGGAGTGGTGAGCAGTTCTTC
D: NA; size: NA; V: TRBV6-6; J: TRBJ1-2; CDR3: CASSYGLGGGYTF; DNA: TGTGCCAGCAGTTACGGCCTTGGGGGCGGCTACACCTTC
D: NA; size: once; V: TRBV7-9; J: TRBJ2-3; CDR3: CASSIPGTSTDTQYF; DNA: TGTGCCAGCAGCATACCCGGGACTAGCACAGATACGCAGTATTTT